This T cell receptor (beta chain) was recorded in a study of response to subunit inactivated influenza vaccine. This clonotype was seen repeatedly, ten times or more. TCRdb recomputed calls from the RT-PCR reads with MiXCR, one row per CDR3 protein. The table records hundreds of thousands of distinct CDR3 sequences, 10% to 15% of them present only once. CDR1 SGHNT and CDR2 YYREEE come from the germline V gene (reference sequence). The V and J ends lost 2 bases and 6 bases, in that order; junction bases with no gene match: 4. This CDR3 spans 16 amino acids. The rearrangement uses TRBV5-4 and TRBJ2-2; 13 bases match TRBD2. The starting material was PBMCs from blood, obtained on the day of vaccination. This TCR came from a man aged 50-60 years who received an inactivated influenza vaccine. For the CDR3, the DNA is TGTGCCAGCAGCTTACTGACTAGCGGGAGGTCCGGGGAGCTGTTTTTT. Its translation: CASSLLTSGRSGELFF.